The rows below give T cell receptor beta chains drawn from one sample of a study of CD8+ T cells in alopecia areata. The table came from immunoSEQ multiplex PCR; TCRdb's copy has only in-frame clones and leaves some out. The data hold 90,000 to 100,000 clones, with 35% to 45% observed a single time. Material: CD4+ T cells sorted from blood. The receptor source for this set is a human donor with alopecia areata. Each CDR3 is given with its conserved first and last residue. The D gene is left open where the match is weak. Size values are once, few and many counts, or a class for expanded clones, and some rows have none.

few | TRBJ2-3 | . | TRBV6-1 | CASSDTKDTQYF | TGTGCCAGCAGTGATACGAAGGATACGCAGTATTTT
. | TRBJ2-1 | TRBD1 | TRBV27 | CASKNTGGVDNEQFF | TGTGCCAGCAAGAACACAGGGGGAGTAGACAATGAGCAGTTCTTC
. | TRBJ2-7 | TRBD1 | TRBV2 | CASSIGTETYEQYF | TGTGCCAGCAGTATAGGGACAGAGACCTACGAGCAGTACTTC
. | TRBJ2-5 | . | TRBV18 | CASSPRSQETQYF | TGTGCCAGCTCACCACGTAGCCAAGAGACCCAGTACTTC
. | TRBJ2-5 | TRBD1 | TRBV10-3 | CATRTGASEETQYF | TGTGCCACAAGGACAGGGGCCAGCGAAGAGACCCAGTACTTC
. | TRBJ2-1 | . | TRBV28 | CASSHDEQFF | TGTGCCAGCAGTCACGATGAGCAGTTCTTC
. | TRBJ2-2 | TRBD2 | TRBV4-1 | CASSQPQRDLTGELFF | TGCGCCAGCAGCCAACCTCAGCGGGACCTGACCGGGGAGCTGTTTTTT
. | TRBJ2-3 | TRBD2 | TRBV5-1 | CASSFRGTSGLTDTQYF | TGCGCCAGCAGCTTTCGTGGGACTAGCGGACTCACAGATACGCAGTATTTT
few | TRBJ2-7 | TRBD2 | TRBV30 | CAWTRGDYEQYF | TGTGCCTGGACCCGGGGGGACTACGAGCAGTACTTC
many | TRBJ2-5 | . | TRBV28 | CASRQSQETQYF | TGTGCCAGCAGACAGAGCCAAGAGACCCAGTACTTC
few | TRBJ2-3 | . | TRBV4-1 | CASSQEDTQYF | TGCGCCAGCAGCCAAGAGGATACGCAGTATTTT
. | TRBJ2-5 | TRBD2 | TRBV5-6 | CASSYTGTSRSKTQYF | TGTGCCAGCAGCTACACCGGGACTAGTAGGAGCAAGACCCAGTACTTC
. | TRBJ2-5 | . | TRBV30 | CAWQLAGGGETQYF | TGTGCCTGGCAACTTGCGGGTGGGGGGGAGACCCAGTACTTC
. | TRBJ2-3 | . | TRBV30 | CAWSVMDTQYF | TGTGCCTGGAGTGTTATGGATACGCAGTATTTT
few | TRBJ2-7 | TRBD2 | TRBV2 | CASRGLAGGSYEQYF | TGTGCCAGCAGGGGACTAGCGGGAGGAAGCTACGAGCAGTACTTC
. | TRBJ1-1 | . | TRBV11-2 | CASSLFQNTEAFF | TGTGCCAGCAGCTTATTCCAGAACACTGAAGCTTTCTTT
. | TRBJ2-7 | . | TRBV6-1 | CASSEGTSGEQYF | TGTGCCAGCAGTGAAGGGACAAGCGGCGAGCAGTACTTC
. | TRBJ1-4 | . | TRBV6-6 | CASSHRDAGEKLFF | TGTGCCAGCAGCCACAGGGACGCGGGAGAAAAACTGTTTTTT
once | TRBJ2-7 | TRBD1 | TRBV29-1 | CSVDSRDRGPYEQYF | TGCAGCGTTGATTCCCGGGACAGGGGCCCCTACGAGCAGTACTTC
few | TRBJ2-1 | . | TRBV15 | CATSRVDTHNEQFF | TGTGCCACCAGCAGAGTGGACACCCACAATGAGCAGTTCTTC
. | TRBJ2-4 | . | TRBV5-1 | CASSLVVPGRKNIQYF | TGCGCCAGCAGCTTGGTGGTGCCCGGGCGAAAAAACATTCAGTACTTC
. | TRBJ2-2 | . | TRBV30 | CAGGPGANTGELFF | TGTGCCGGGGGCCCGGGGGCGAACACCGGGGAGCTGTTTTTT
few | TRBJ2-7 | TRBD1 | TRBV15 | CATSREVGTGGSYEQYF | TGTGCCACCAGCAGAGAAGTCGGGACAGGAGGCTCCTACGAGCAGTACTTC
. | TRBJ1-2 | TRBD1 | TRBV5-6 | CASRPGTGIYGYTF | TGTGCCAGCAGACCCGGGACAGGGATCTATGGCTACACCTTC
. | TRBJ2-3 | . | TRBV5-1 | CASSLGRVPDTQYF | TGCGCCAGCAGCTTGGGAAGGGTCCCAGATACGCAGTATTTT
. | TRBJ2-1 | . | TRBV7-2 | CASSLRDTSSYNEQFF | TGTGCCAGCAGCCTACGGGACACGAGCTCCTACAATGAGCAGTTCTTC
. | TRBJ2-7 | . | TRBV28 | CASSSPVTYEQYF | TGTGCCAGCAGTTCCCCGGTAACCTACGAGCAGTACTTC
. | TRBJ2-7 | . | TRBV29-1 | CSVEVGSEGPYEQYF | TGCAGCGTTGAGGTGGGTTCCGAAGGGCCCTACGAGCAGTACTTC
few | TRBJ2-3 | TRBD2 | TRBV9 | CASSGRDYRQGTQYF | TGTGCCAGCAGCGGGCGGGACTACCGGCAAGGAACGCAGTATTTT
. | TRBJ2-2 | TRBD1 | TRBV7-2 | CASSLGLGQGSGELFF | TGTGCCAGCAGCTTAGGGCTGGGACAGGGGTCCGGGGAGCTGTTTTTT
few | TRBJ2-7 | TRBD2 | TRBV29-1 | CSAGGDTSYEQYF | TGCAGCGCGGGGGGAGACACCTCCTACGAGCAGTACTTC
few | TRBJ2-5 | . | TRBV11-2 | CASSPHETQYF | TGTGCCAGCAGCCCCCATGAGACCCAGTACTTC
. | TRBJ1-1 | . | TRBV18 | CASSPGTKTEAFF | TGTGCCAGCTCACCAGGGACTAAGACTGAAGCTTTCTTT
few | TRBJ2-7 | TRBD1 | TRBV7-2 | CASSLRTGGAYEQYF | TGTGCCAGCAGCTTACGGACAGGGGGTGCCTACGAGCAGTACTTC
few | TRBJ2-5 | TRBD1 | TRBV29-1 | CSVDLPPGDRGRQETQYF | TGCAGCGTTGACCTCCCTCCGGGGGACAGGGGGCGCCAAGAGACCCAGTACTTC
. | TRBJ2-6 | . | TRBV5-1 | CASSLDPGAGANVLTF | TGCGCCAGCAGCTTGGATCCCGGGGCTGGGGCCAACGTCCTGACTTTC
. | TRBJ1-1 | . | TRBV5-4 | CASSFLPGVSEAFF | TGTGCCAGCAGCTTTCTTCCAGGGGTGAGTGAAGCTTTCTTT
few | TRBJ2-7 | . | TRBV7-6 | CASSLRQGGVYF | TGTGCCAGCAGCTTACGGCAGGGGGGTGTATACTTC
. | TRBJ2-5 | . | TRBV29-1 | CSVVTSQGQETQYF | TGCAGCGTTGTGACTTCACAGGGCCAAGAGACCCAGTACTTC
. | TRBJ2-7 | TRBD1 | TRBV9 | CASSASTGVNEQYF | TGTGCCAGCAGCGCGAGCACAGGGGTCAACGAGCAGTACTTC
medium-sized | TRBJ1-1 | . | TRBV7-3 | CASSQSRLKAFF | TGTGCCAGCAGTCAGTCCAGGCTAAAGGCTTTCTTT
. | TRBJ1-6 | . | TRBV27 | CASSSAGRINSPLHF | TGTGCCAGCAGTTCCGCCGGGAGGATTAATTCACCCCTCCACTTT
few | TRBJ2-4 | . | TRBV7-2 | CASSFARASDIQYF | TGTGCCAGCAGCTTCGCAAGGGCTAGTGACATTCAGTACTTC
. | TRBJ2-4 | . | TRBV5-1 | CASAPSGQIKNIQYF | TGCGCCAGCGCCCCATCAGGGCAGATTAAAAACATTCAGTACTTC
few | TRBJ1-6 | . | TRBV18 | CASSPGGNSPLHF | TGTGCCAGCTCACCGGGGGGTAATTCACCCCTCCACTTT
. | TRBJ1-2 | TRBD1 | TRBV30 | CAWSQGALPRGYTF | TGTGCCTGGAGTCAGGGGGCTCTTCCGAGAGGCTACACCTTC
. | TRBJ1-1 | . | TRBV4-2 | CASSQEETVLSTEAFF | TGTGCCAGCAGCCAAGAAGAGACAGTGCTTAGCACTGAAGCTTTCTTT
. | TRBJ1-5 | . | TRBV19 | CASSIGAGEVQPQHF | TGTGCCAGTAGTATTGGTGCAGGGGAAGTTCAGCCCCAGCATTTT